This T cell receptor (beta chain) emerged from a study of lymphopenia after photon versus proton radiotherapy. Germline CDR1 and CDR2: SGHAT and FQDESV (reference sequence). The V end lost 5 bases, the J end lost 2 bases, and 13 bases lay between the germline ends. This CDR3 has 14 residues. Some clones are missing from TCRdb's copy, which holds only in-frame ones; the method was immunoSEQ multiplex PCR. The data show about 16,000 clones, with approximately 86% seen just once and about 50% held by the top ten. The study, taken as a whole, reports: Under photons, naive T cells and diversity fell while effector/memory populations rose. After lymphocyte nadir, photon-treated repertoires showed oligoclonal expansion, especially CD8+ Temra. Only patients who died were analyzed for survival; proton advantage is unproven.

Regarding this clone: Its antigen remains unknown.

The chain links TRBV11-1 to TRBJ2-7, with a weak D call TRBD1 (6 bases). Sequenced here: peripheral blood, sampled from a patient treated with proton-based radiotherapy. The clonotype comes from a woman in her fifties or sixties with cholangiocarcinoma. Some clones in this sample may be carry-over from other donors' samples. The CDR3 sequence: CASSVRQAPYEQYF. In nucleotides, the CDR3 is TGTGCCAGCAGCGTTAGACAGGCCCCCTACGAGCAGTACTTC.